The source of this T cell receptor (beta chain) is a study of T cells in Graves' hyperthyroidism and ophthalmopathy. CDR3 length: 19 residues. Germline V CDR1 and CDR2: MNHEY, SVGEGT. Losses at the gene ends were 2 bases for V and 4 bases for J; bases not matched to a gene: 16. This clonotype was observed many times. Amplified TCR beta CDR3 regions derived from RNA transcripts. The HTBI primer set was used in a first-round RT-PCR of the TCR CDR3. TCRdb used MiXCR to reprocess the multiplex PCR reads, holding one entry per CDR3 protein. The sample holds approximately 520,000 distinct CDR3 sequences; around 21% are singletons and the top ten take more than 20%.

This chain connects TRBV6-2 or TRBV6-3 to TRBJ2-7, with TRBD2 identical over 11 bases. The receptor comes from a young man with Graves' hyperthyroidism. Material for sequencing was blood. The CDR3 nucleotides read TGTGCCAGCAGTTACGGGTGGCTAGCGGGGGGTCGCAAGATGTACGAGCAGTACTTC. Amino acid sequence: CASSYGWLAGGRKMYEQYF.